This TCR beta chain was profiled in a study of a mutant IDH1 vaccine in newly diagnosed glioma. For the study at large: Patients arrived already treated with radiotherapy, temozolomide, or both, most having had both. The V12 visit happened in week 35, and the V13 visit happened in week 47.

Regarding this clone: Its antigen is not identified.

Time point here: week 35, safety follow-up. Vaccine doses each comprised 300 ug of mutant IDH1 20-mer peptide, with topical imiquimod. Patients carried new grade 3 or 4 IDH1-mutant astrocytomas lacking nuclear ATRX. V gave up 2 bases and J gave up 10 bases, with 25 bases separating them. The CDR3 contains 17 residues. Per the germline V gene, CDR1 is SGHKS and CDR2 is YYEKEE (reference sequence). Study-level points and caveats: Pseudoprogression apparently lacked any relation to changes in top peripheral T cell clonotypes.

TCRdb's copy holds only in-frame clones and misses some; the assay was immunoSEQ multiplex PCR. The sample includes under 40,000 clones, 80% seen only once; the top ten take 3% to 3.5%. This TCR was sampled from a man aged 35-49 years with glioma. Some clones in this sample may be carry-over from other donors' samples. The rearrangement joins TRBV5-5 to TRBJ1-5; D remains ambiguous. Specimen: PBMCs, collected from a glioma patient whose treatment included an IDH1 peptide vaccine. CDR3 coding DNA: TGTGCCAGCAGCTTTCGGGTACTTGGGTCGGGTGCGGGACCCCAGCATTTT. Amino acids: CASSFRVLGSGAGPQHF.